The rows below give T cell receptor beta chains drawn from one sample of a study of blood T cell repertoires in COVID-19. Clones were read by immunoSEQ multiplex PCR, and TCRdb kept only the in-frame ones, dropping some. The repertoire has some 300,000 clones, 70% to 90% of them found once; the top ten carry about 9.9%. Sequencing used PBMCs or T cells enriched from blood (not recorded which). The source of these receptors is a woman aged 40 to 50 who had recovered from COVID-19. The CDR3 runs from the conserved cysteine through the conserved F or W. The D gene is left open where the match is weak. The size entry is marked missing in some rows and otherwise reads once, few, many or a size class.

j_call v_call d_call clone_size cdr3_aa cdr3_nt
TRBJ2-3 TRBV4-2 TRBD1 - CASSQGSGTGPSTDTQYF TGTGCCAGCAGCCAAGGTTCCGGGACAGGGCCCAGCACAGATACGCAGTATTTT
TRBJ2-5 TRBV7-2 TRBD2 - CASSQPRGGETQYF TGTGCCAGCAGCCAACCCCGGGGAGGGGAGACCCAGTACTTC
TRBJ1-5 TRBV29-1 TRBD1 - CSAISGTGNQPQHF TGCAGCGCCATCTCCGGGACAGGCAATCAGCCCCAGCATTTT
TRBJ2-2 TRBV7-2 - - CASSLERETGELFF TGTGCCAGCAGCTTAGAGAGGGAAACCGGGGAGCTGTTTTTT
TRBJ2-3 TRBV29-1 - - CSSGSDTQYF TGCAGCAGCGGCTCAGATACGCAGTATTTT
TRBJ1-5 TRBV7-2 - - CASRNQGNEEPQHF TGTGCCAGCAGGAATCAGGGGAATGAGGAGCCCCAGCATTTT
TRBJ2-3 TRBV10-3 TRBD1 - CAISTGTGSLYTDTQYF TGTGCCATCAGCACCGGGACAGGGTCCCTTTACACAGATACGCAGTATTTT
TRBJ2-3 TRBV5-4 TRBD1 - CASSPDRLTDTQYF TGTGCCAGCAGCCCGGACAGGCTCACAGATACGCAGTATTTT
TRBJ2-7 TRBV19 TRBD1 - CASSIGSGTGGYEQYF TGTGCCAGTAGTATCGGTTCCGGGACAGGGGGTTACGAGCAGTACTTC
TRBJ1-5 TRBV3-1/TRBV3-2 TRBD1 - CASSQGQGSDQPQHF TGTGCCAGCAGCCAAGGACAGGGGAGCGATCAGCCCCAGCATTTT
TRBJ2-1 TRBV2 TRBD2 - CASSRAGGGINEQFF TGTGCCAGCAGTCGAGCGGGAGGGGGTATAAATGAGCAGTTCTTC
TRBJ1-2 TRBV4-1 TRBD1 - CASSQAGQGDYGYTF TGCGCCAGCAGCCAAGCGGGACAGGGGGACTATGGCTACACCTTC
TRBJ1-1 TRBV7-3 - - CASSLAANTEAFF TGTGCCAGCAGCTTAGCGGCGAACACTGAAGCTTTCTTT
TRBJ1-3 TRBV5-1 - - CASSLVPGASGNTIYF TGCGCCAGCAGCTTGGTACCTGGGGCAAGTGGAAACACCATATATTTT
TRBJ1-2 TRBV6-6 - - CASSYVDSQNYGYTF TGTGCCAGCAGTTATGTGGACAGCCAAAACTATGGCTACACCTTC
TRBJ2-1 TRBV7-3 TRBD2 - CASSQVSGSYNEQFF TGTGCCAGCAGCCAGGTTAGCGGGAGCTACAATGAGCAGTTCTTC
TRBJ1-1 TRBV5-1 - - CASSLVQGSQGEAFF TGCGCCAGCAGCTTGGTACAGGGAAGTCAGGGTGAAGCTTTCTTT
TRBJ1-3 TRBV6-1 - - CASSDRAGNTIYF TGTGCCAGCAGTGACAGGGCTGGAAACACCATATATTTT
TRBJ1-2 TRBV7-2 - - CASSLGLNYGYTF TGTGCCAGCAGCTTAGGTCTAAACTATGGCTACACCTTC
TRBJ2-1 TRBV10-3 - - CAISLGSDDEQFF TGTGCCATCAGTTTGGGCAGTGACGATGAGCAGTTCTTC
TRBJ1-3 TRBV28 - - CASITAGSGNTIYF TGTGCCAGCATCACAGCCGGCTCTGGAAACACCATATATTTT
TRBJ2-1 TRBV12-2 - - CASRPGQVQDYEQFF TGTGCAAGTCGCCCTGGACAGGTTCAGGATTATGAGCAGTTCTTC
TRBJ1-1 TRBV7-9 TRBD1 - CASSLRAQGGTEAFF TGTGCCAGCAGCCTCCGTGCACAGGGGGGCACTGAAGCTTTCTTT
TRBJ2-5 TRBV11-3 TRBD2 - CASSLGTSVEETQYF TGTGCCAGCAGCTTAGGTACTAGCGTTGAAGAGACCCAGTACTTC
TRBJ2-7 TRBV5-8 - - CASSRWTNEQYF TGTGCCAGCAGCAGGTGGACTAACGAGCAGTACTTC
TRBJ1-5 TRBV4-3 TRBD1 - CASSQSGGQGQPQHF TGCGCCAGCAGCCAGTCGGGGGGACAGGGTCAGCCCCAGCATTTT
TRBJ1-2 TRBV7-2 TRBD1 - CASSSGQGALGYTF TGTGCCAGCAGCTCGGGACAGGGGGCGCTCGGCTACACCTTC
TRBJ1-2 TRBV28 - once CASSRDMGGYGYTF TGTGCCAGCAGCCGGGACATGGGTGGCTATGGCTACACCTTC
TRBJ2-1 TRBV19 TRBD2 - CASMPLSGGPYNEQFF TGTGCCAGTATGCCTCTTAGCGGGGGGCCCTACAATGAGCAGTTCTTC
TRBJ2-1 TRBV7-2 TRBD2 - CASSSLAGAGYNEQFF TGTGCCAGCAGCTCTCTAGCGGGAGCGGGGTACAATGAGCAGTTCTTC
TRBJ1-2 TRBV4-3 - - CASSQEWEINYGYTF TGCGCCAGCAGCCAAGAGTGGGAGATTAACTATGGCTACACCTTC
TRBJ2-4 TRBV20-1 - - CSASKSNSKNIQYF TGCAGTGCTAGTAAGAGTAACTCCAAAAACATTCAGTACTTC
TRBJ2-3 TRBV11-2 TRBD1 - CASSFQGQGEGTDTQYF TGTGCCAGCAGCTTTCAAGGACAGGGTGAGGGCACAGATACGCAGTATTTT
TRBJ2-3 TRBV9 - - CASSDGAQRLTDTQYF TGTGCCAGCAGCGATGGGGCCCAGAGACTTACAGATACGCAGTATTTT
TRBJ2-1 TRBV21-1 - - CASSPGREREGRSSYNEQFF TGTGCCAGCAGCCCTGGGAGGGAGCGGGAGGGCCGGAGTTCCTACAATGAGCAGTTCTTC